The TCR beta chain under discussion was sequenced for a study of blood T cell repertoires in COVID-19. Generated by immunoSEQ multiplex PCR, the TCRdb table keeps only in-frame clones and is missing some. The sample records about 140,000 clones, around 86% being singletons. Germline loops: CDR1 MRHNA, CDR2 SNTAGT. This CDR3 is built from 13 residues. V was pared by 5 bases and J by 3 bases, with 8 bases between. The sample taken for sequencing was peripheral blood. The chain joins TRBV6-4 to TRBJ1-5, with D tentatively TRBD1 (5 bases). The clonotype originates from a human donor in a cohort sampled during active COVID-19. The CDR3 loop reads CASSLGPNQPQHF. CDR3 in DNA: TGTGCCAGCAGTTTGGGGCCCAATCAGCCCCAGCATTTT.